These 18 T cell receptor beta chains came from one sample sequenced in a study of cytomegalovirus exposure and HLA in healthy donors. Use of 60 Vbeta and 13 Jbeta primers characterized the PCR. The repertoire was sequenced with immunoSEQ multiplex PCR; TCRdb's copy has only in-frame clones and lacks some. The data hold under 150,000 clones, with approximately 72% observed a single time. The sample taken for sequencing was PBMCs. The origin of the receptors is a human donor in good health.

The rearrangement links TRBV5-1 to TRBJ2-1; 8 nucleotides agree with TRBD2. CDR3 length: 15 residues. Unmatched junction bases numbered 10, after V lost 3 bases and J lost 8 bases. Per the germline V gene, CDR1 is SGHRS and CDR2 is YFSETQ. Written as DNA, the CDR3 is TGCGCCAGCAGCTCCGGACTAGCTCAGAACGATGAGCAGTTCTTC. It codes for CASSSGLAQNDEQFF.

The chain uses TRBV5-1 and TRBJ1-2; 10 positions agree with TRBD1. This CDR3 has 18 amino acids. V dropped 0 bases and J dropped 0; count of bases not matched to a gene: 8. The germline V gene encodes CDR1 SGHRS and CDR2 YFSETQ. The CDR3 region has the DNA TGCGCCAGCAGCTTGGGGCGGGGACAGGGGACGTCTAACTATGGCTACACCTTC. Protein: CASSLGRGQGTSNYGYTF.

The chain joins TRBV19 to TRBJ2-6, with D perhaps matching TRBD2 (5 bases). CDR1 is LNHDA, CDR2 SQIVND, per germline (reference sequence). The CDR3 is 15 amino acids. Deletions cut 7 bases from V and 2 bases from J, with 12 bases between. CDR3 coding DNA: TGTGCCAGTACCACATACGGGACTGGGGCCAACGTCCTGACTTTC. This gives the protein CASTTYGTGANVLTF.

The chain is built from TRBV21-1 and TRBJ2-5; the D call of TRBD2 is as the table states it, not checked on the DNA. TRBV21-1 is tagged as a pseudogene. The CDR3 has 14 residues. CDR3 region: CASSMVRDQETQYF. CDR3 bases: TGTGCCAGCAGCATGGTCCGGGACCAAGAGACCCAGTACTTC.

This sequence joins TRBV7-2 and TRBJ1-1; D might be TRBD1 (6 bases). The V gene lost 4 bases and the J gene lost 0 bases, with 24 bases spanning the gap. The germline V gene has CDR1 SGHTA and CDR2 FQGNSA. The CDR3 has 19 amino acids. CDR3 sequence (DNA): TGTGCCAGCAGCTCGGACAGAAGGGCCCCTTTTTCCGTGAACACTGAAGCTTTCTTT. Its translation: CASSSDRRAPFSVNTEAFF.

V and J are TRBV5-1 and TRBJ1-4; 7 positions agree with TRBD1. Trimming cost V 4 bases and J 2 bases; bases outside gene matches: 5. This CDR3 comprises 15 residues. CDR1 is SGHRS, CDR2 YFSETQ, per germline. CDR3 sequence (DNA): TGCGCCAGCAGCCCCGGACAGGCGACTAATGAAAAACTGTTTTTT. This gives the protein CASSPGQATNEKLFF. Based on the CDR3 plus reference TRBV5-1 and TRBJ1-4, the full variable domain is KAGVTQTPRYLIKTRGQQVTLSCSPISGHRSVSWYQQTPGQGLQFLFEYFSETQRNKGNFPGRFSGRQFSNSRSEMNVSTLELGDSALYLCASSPGQATNEKLFFGSGTQLSVL.

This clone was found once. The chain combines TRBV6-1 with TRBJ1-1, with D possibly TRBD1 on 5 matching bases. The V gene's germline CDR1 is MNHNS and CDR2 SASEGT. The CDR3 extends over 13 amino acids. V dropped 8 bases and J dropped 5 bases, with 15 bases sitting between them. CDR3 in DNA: TGTGCCAGCCAAATCGTGGGGGGGACTGAAGCTTTCTTT. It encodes CASQIVGGTEAFF.

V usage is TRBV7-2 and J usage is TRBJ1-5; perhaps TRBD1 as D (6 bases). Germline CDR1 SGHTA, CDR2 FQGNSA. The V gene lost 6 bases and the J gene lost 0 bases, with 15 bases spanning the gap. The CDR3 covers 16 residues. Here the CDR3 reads CASSSPTGISNQPQHF. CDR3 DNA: TGTGCCAGCAGTTCCCCCACAGGGATTAGCAATCAGCCCCAGCATTTT.

The CDR3 spells CASSYGTSGSEQFF. The CDR3 region has the DNA TGTGCCAGCAGTTACGGGACTAGCGGGAGCGAGCAGTTCTTC. This sequence joins TRBV27 and TRBJ2-1; 14 bases are a match to TRBD2. This CDR3 spans 14 amino acids. V trimming: 4 bases; J trimming: 10 bases; junction bases outside the gene matches: 3. Germline loops: CDR1 MNHEY, CDR2 SMNVEV (reference sequence).

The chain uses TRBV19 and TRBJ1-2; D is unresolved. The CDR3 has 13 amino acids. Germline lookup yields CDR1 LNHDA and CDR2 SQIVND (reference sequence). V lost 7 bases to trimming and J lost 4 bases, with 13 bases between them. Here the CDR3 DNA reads TGTGCCAGTACCGAATCGGTCGGCTATGGCTACACCTTC. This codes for CASTESVGYGYTF.

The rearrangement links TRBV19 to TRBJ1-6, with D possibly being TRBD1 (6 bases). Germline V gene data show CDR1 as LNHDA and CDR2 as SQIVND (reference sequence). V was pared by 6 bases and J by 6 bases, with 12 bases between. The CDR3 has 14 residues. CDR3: CASSLTGINSPLHF. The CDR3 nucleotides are TGTGCCAGTAGCCTCACAGGGATTAATTCACCCCTCCACTTT.

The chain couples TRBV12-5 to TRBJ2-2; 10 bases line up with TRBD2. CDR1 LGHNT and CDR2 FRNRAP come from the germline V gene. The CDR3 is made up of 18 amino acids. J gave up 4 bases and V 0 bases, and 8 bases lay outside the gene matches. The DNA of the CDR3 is TGTGCTAGTGGTTTGGTACGAGGGCTAGCGGGAGTCACCGGGGAGCTGTTTTTT. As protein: CASGLVRGLAGVTGELFF.

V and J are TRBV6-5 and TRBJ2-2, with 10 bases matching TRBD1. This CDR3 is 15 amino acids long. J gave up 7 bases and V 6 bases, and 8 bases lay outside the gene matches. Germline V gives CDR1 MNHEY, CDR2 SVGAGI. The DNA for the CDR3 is TGTGCCAGCAGACTGGGACAGGGGTTTAACGGGGAGCTGTTTTTT. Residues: CASRLGQGFNGELFF.

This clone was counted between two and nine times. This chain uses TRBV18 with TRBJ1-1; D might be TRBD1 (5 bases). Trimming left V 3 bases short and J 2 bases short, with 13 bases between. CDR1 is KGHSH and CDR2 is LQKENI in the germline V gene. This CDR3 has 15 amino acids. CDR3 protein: CASSPRRGLNTEAFF. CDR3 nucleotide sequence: TGTGCCAGCTCACCGCGGCGGGGACTAAACACTGAAGCTTTCTTT.

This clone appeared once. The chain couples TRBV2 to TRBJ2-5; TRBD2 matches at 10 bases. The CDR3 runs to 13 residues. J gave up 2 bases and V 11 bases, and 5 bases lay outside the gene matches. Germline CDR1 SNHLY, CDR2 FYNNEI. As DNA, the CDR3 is TGTGCCTCCGTAGCGGGGGGACAAGAGACCCAGTACTTC. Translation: CASVAGGQETQYF.

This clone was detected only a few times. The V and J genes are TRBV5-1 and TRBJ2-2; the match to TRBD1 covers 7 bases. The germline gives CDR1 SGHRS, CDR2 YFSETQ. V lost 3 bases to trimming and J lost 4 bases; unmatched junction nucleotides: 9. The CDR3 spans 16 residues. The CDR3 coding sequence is TGCGCCAGCAGCTCTTTAACAGGGGCGGGCACCGGGGAGCTGTTTTTT. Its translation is CASSSLTGAGTGELFF.

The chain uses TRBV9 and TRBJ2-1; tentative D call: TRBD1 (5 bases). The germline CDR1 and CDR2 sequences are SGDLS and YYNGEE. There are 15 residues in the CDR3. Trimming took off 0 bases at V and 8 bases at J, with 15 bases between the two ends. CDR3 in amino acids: CASSVGGWSRDEQFF. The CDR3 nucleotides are TGTGCCAGCAGCGTAGGGGGCTGGAGCCGCGATGAGCAGTTCTTC.

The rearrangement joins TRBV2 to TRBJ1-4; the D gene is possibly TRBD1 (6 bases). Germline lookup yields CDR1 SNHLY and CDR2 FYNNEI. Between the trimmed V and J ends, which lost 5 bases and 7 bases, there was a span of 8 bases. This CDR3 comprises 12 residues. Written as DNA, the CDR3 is TGTGCCAGCAGTAAGGGGGTTGAAAAACTGTTTTTT. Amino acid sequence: CASSKGVEKLFF.